This is a list of T cell receptor beta chains from one sample in a study of PD-1 blockade in classical Hodgkin lymphoma. Sequencing was performed with immunoSEQ multiplex PCR; in TCRdb, only in-frame clones are kept and a portion is missing. This sample has some 96,000 clones, with 75% to 90% found just once. The sequences come from peripheral blood mononuclear cells (PBMCs), collected at baseline. These receptors were obtained from a human donor with classical Hodgkin lymphoma. CDR3s include the opening cysteine and the closing phenylalanine or tryptophan. D genes are given only for firm matches. Some rows have no size entry. The others give once, few or many, or a class for an expanded clone.

d_call	clone_size	v_call	j_call	cdr3_aa	cdr3_nt
TRBD1	.	TRBV6-5	TRBJ1-5	CASSRDRGGQPQHF	TGTGCCAGCAGCCGGGACAGGGGAGGTCAGCCCCAGCATTTT
.	.	TRBV5-1	TRBJ2-7	CASYVWSYEQYF	TGCGCCAGCTATGTGTGGTCCTACGAGCAGTACTTC
TRBD1	.	TRBV6-1	TRBJ2-7	CASLPGQGSSYEQYF	TGTGCCAGCCTTCCGGGACAGGGGAGCTCCTACGAGCAGTACTTC
.	.	TRBV6-5	TRBJ2-5	CASAPVRRETQYF	TGTGCCAGCGCCCCGGTTAGGCGAGAGACCCAGTACTTC
.	.	TRBV18	TRBJ2-3	CASSPAPQGEQYF	TGTGCCAGCTCCCCGGCCCCGCAAGGCGAGCAGTATTTT
.	.	TRBV5-1	TRBJ2-7	CASSLGGGAEEQYF	TGCGCCAGCAGCTTGGGTGGGGGGGCAGAGGAGCAGTACTTC
TRBD2	.	TRBV11-1	TRBJ2-1	CASSLETSGLPNEQFF	TGTGCCAGCAGCTTAGAGACTAGCGGGCTTCCCAATGAGCAGTTCTTC
.	.	TRBV5-1	TRBJ1-4	CASSLHGGLERFF	TGCGCCAGCAGCCTCCACGGGGGGTTGGAACGGTTTTTT
.	.	TRBV27	TRBJ2-2	CASKGGAYTGELFF	TGTGCCAGCAAGGGGGGCGCATACACCGGGGAGCTGTTTTTT
.	once	TRBV5-1	TRBJ2-1	CASSVTGTSNNEQFF	TGCGCCAGCAGCGTAACCGGGACGAGTAACAATGAGCAGTTCTTC
.	.	TRBV15	TRBJ2-7	CATSRVGKSYEQYF	TGTGCCACCAGCAGAGTCGGCAAATCCTACGAGCAGTACTTC
TRBD2	.	TRBV10-2	TRBJ2-5	CASSHIAGETQYF	TGCGCCAGCAGTCACATAGCGGGAGAGACCCAGTACTTC
TRBD1	.	TRBV5-6	TRBJ1-4	CASSLPGQGSEKLFF	TGTGCCAGCAGCTTACCGGGACAGGGAAGTGAAAAACTGTTTTTT
.	.	TRBV6-1	TRBJ2-5	CASSEAGARETQYF	TGTGCCAGCAGTGAGGCAGGGGCCAGGGAGACCCAGTACTTC
.	.	TRBV9	TRBJ2-1	CASSVESAVYGNSYNEQFF	TGTGCCAGCAGCGTAGAGTCCGCCGTTTACGGGAACTCCTACAATGAGCAGTTCTTC
TRBD1	.	TRBV5-4	TRBJ1-2	CASSLDAGQGKYGYTF	TGTGCCAGCAGCTTGGACGCGGGACAGGGAAAATATGGCTACACCTTC
.	.	TRBV28	TRBJ1-2	CATVDLANYGYTF	TGTGCCACCGTGGACTTAGCTAACTATGGCTACACCTTC
TRBD2	.	TRBV18	TRBJ2-3	CASSSTGLADLTDTQYF	TGTGCCAGCTCATCAACGGGACTAGCGGACCTCACAGATACGCAGTATTTT
TRBD1	.	TRBV18	TRBJ1-2	CASSPSTGGKGGYTF	TGTGCCAGCTCACCATCGACAGGGGGCAAGGGTGGCTACACCTTC
TRBD2	.	TRBV5-1	TRBJ2-1	CASHPSGGLAASYNEQFF	TGCGCCAGCCACCCTTCCGGCGGGCTAGCGGCCTCCTACAATGAGCAGTTCTTC
TRBD2	.	TRBV18	TRBJ2-7	CASSPGTSGTYEQYF	TGTGCCAGCTCACCTGGGACTAGCGGGACCTACGAGCAGTACTTC
TRBD1	.	TRBV19	TRBJ2-7	CASSVRTGRGGEQYF	TGTGCCAGTAGTGTCCGGACAGGGCGCGGAGGCGAGCAGTACTTC
TRBD1	.	TRBV9	TRBJ2-7	CASSLTGGAYEQYF	TGTGCCAGCAGCCTGACAGGGGGCGCGTACGAGCAGTACTTC
TRBD2	.	TRBV11-2	TRBJ2-7	CASSLGTSELYEQYF	TGTGCCAGCAGCTTAGGGACTAGCGAGCTCTACGAGCAGTACTTC
TRBD2	.	TRBV5-1	TRBJ2-1	CASSLEGTSDYNEQFF	TGCGCCAGCAGCTTGGAGGGGACTAGCGATTACAATGAGCAGTTCTTC
TRBD1	.	TRBV7-3	TRBJ2-3	CASSSQGQAPDTQYF	TGTGCCAGCAGCAGCCAGGGACAGGCCCCAGATACGCAGTATTTT
TRBD2	.	TRBV29-1	TRBJ2-1	CSVESETSGSNEQFF	TGCAGCGTTGAATCGGAGACTAGCGGGTCCAATGAGCAGTTCTTC
.	.	TRBV29-1	TRBJ1-2	CSVGSGEEGYTF	TGCAGCGTGGGGTCAGGGGAAGAGGGCTACACCTTC
.	.	TRBV29-1	TRBJ2-5	CSVVMVSRETQYF	TGCAGCGTTGTTATGGTTTCACGGGAGACCCAGTACTTC
.	.	TRBV30	TRBJ1-3	CAWGDGSGNTIYF	TGTGCCTGGGGAGACGGTTCTGGAAACACCATATATTTT
TRBD2	many	TRBV6-5	TRBJ2-1	CASKLAGGINEQFF	TGTGCCAGCAAGCTAGCGGGAGGAATAAATGAGCAGTTCTTC
TRBD1	.	TRBV30	TRBJ1-5	CAWSAGQGYNQPQHF	TGTGCCTGGAGTGCGGGACAGGGCTACAATCAGCCCCAGCATTTT
TRBD1	.	TRBV27	TRBJ1-5	CASSRDRGGNQPQHF	TGTGCCAGCAGTCGGGACAGGGGTGGCAATCAGCCCCAGCATTTT
.	.	TRBV7-2	TRBJ2-2	CASSLVVGGNGELFF	TGTGCCAGCAGCTTAGTTGTCGGTGGGAACGGGGAGCTGTTTTTT
TRBD2	.	TRBV30	TRBJ2-4	CAWSPKSGGNIQYF	TGTGCCTGGAGTCCAAAGTCCGGGGGGAACATTCAGTACTTC
.	once	TRBV7-8	TRBJ2-2	CASSLRLGLRNTGELFF	TGTGCCAGCAGCCTCCGTTTAGGGCTCAGAAACACCGGGGAGCTGTTTTTT
.	.	TRBV5-1	TRBJ1-5	CASSLGGGEEPQHF	TGCGCCAGCAGCTTGGGTGGGGGGGAAGAACCCCAGCATTTT
.	.	TRBV5-4	TRBJ2-7	CASSPGPAPHEQYF	TGTGCCAGCAGCCCGGGACCGGCCCCTCACGAGCAGTACTTC
.	.	TRBV6-5	TRBJ1-1	CASSYEGRESEAFF	TGTGCCAGCAGTTACGAGGGGCGCGAATCTGAAGCTTTCTTT
.	.	TRBV9	TRBJ1-2	CASSATVNYGYTF	TGTGCCAGCAGCGCAACAGTCAACTATGGCTACACCTTC
TRBD1	.	TRBV19	TRBJ2-7	CASSIPARTGPGEQYF	TGTGCCAGTAGTATCCCAGCCCGGACAGGACCGGGCGAGCAGTACTTC
TRBD1	.	TRBV28	TRBJ2-1	CASSPQGPQGAYNEQFF	TGTGCCAGCAGTCCCCAAGGGCCGCAGGGGGCCTACAATGAGCAGTTCTTC
TRBD2	.	TRBV11-2	TRBJ2-2	CASSSGLGGTGELFF	TGTGCCAGCAGCTCGGGACTAGGAGGAACCGGGGAGCTGTTTTTT
TRBD1	.	TRBV19	TRBJ2-6	CASSRYRGNSGANVLTF	TGTGCCAGTAGCCGGTACAGGGGGAACTCTGGGGCCAACGTCCTGACTTTC
TRBD2	.	TRBV11-2	TRBJ2-1	CASSLDSGTSSYNEQFF	TGTGCCAGCAGCTTAGATAGCGGGACTAGCTCCTACAATGAGCAGTTCTTC
.	.	TRBV29-1	TRBJ2-6	CSNHPEVRSGANVLTF	TGCAGCAACCACCCGGAAGTGCGCTCTGGGGCCAACGTCCTGACTTTC
TRBD1	.	TRBV6-5	TRBJ1-6	CASSYDRTGGSPLHF	TGTGCCAGCAGTTACGATCGGACAGGGGGCTCACCCCTCCACTTT
.	once	TRBV5-4	TRBJ2-2	CASSPLRGYTGELFF	TGTGCCAGCAGCCCCCTGCGGGGATACACCGGGGAGCTGTTTTTT
TRBD1	once	TRBV7-6	TRBJ2-7	CASSFGTASYEQYF	TGTGCCAGCAGCTTCGGGACAGCTTCCTACGAGCAGTACTTC
.	.	TRBV5-5	TRBJ1-5	CASSPDLDQPQHF	TGTGCCAGCAGCCCAGATCTAGATCAGCCCCAGCATTTT
.	.	TRBV7-8	TRBJ1-5	CASSSGYNQPQHF	TGTGCCAGCAGCTCAGGGTACAATCAGCCCCAGCATTTT
TRBD2	.	TRBV9	TRBJ2-2	CASSRTGGIAGGTGELFF	TGTGCCAGCAGTCGTACAGGAGGGATAGCGGGAGGTACCGGGGAGCTGTTTTTT
TRBD1	.	TRBV18	TRBJ1-1	CASSPYGEDRGHGNTEAFF	TGTGCCAGCTCACCGTACGGCGAGGACAGGGGGCACGGGAACACTGAAGCTTTCTTT
TRBD2	few	TRBV19	TRBJ2-2	CASTPRKAGRGTGELFF	TGTGCCAGTACCCCAAGGAAAGCGGGGCGAGGCACCGGGGAGCTGTTTTTT
TRBD2	.	TRBV19	TRBJ2-2	CASSPLAGGVTGELFF	TGTGCCAGTAGTCCCTTAGCGGGAGGGGTGACCGGGGAGCTGTTTTTT
.	.	TRBV21-1	TRBJ2-7	CASSKERSPGYEQYF	TGTGCCAGCAGCAAAGAGCGAAGCCCTGGATACGAGCAGTACTTC
.	.	TRBV19	TRBJ1-2	CASSPLSYGYTF	TGTGCCAGTAGTCCTCTCAGCTATGGCTACACCTTC
.	once	TRBV28	TRBJ1-1	CASSPTTGIHAQAFF	TGTGCCAGCAGTCCAACGACAGGAATTCATGCTCAAGCTTTCTTT